This T cell receptor beta chain was captured by sequencing in a study of cytomegalovirus exposure and HLA in healthy donors. Germline CDR1 is SGDLS and CDR2 is YYNGEE. The ends were cut back, 4 bases at V and 3 bases at J, with 13 bases in the middle. The CDR3 extends over 14 amino acids. The PCR used 60 Vbeta and 13 Jbeta primers. The repertoire was sequenced with immunoSEQ multiplex PCR; TCRdb's copy has only in-frame clones and lacks some. Seen here are 150,000 to 200,000 clones, approximately 85% observed once, and the top ten hold approximately 2.2%. The chain links TRBV9 to TRBJ1-1; no definite D call. Sequenced sample: PBMCs. The sequence came from a woman aged 50 to 60 in good health and CMV-seronegative. The CDR3 region has the DNA TGTGCCAGCAGCCCCAACCCGAGAGACACTGAAGCTTTCTTT. Protein sequence: CASSPNPRDTEAFF.